This passage covers 20 T cell receptor beta chains from one sample sequenced in a study of blood T cell repertoires in COVID-19. The table came from immunoSEQ multiplex PCR; TCRdb's copy has only in-frame clones and leaves some out. The data show about 210,000 clones, about 91% seen once. The specimen was PBMCs or T cells enriched from blood (not recorded which). The receptors shown here come from a woman aged 40 to 50 with acute COVID-19.

Concerning this clone itself: A junction end diverges from the germline sequence, so it may reflect a read error. The J gene is TRBJ1-2, the V gene TRBV7-2; no reliable D call. This CDR3 has 14 residues. In germline, CDR1 is SGHTA, CDR2 FQGNSA. The CDR3 coding sequence is TGTGCCAGCAGCCTAGCGGCTTTTAACTATGGCTACACCTTC. Its protein product is CASSLAAFNYGYTF. The variable domain in full, with the rest retrieved from reference TRBV7-2 and TRBJ1-2, is GAGVSQSPSNKVTEKGKDVELRCDPISGHTALYWYRQSLGQGLEFLIYFQGNSAPDKSGLPSDRFSAERTGGSVSTLTIQRTQQEDSAVYLCASSLAAFNYGYTFGSGTRLTVV.

This clone was seen a few times. The rearrangement links TRBV7-8 to TRBJ1-5; D may be TRBD1 (6 bases). V lost 4 bases to trimming and J lost 3 bases, with 19 bases between them. In germline, CDR1 is SGHVS, CDR2 FQNEAQ. The length of the CDR3 is 17 residues. This CDR3 is CASSSMGRGRANQPQHF. CDR3 nucleotide sequence: TGTGCCAGCAGCTCAATGGGCAGGGGAAGAGCCAATCAGCCCCAGCATTTT.

V usage is TRBV6-2 or TRBV6-3 and J usage is TRBJ1-5; D gene unclear. The CDR3 spans 15 residues. Per the germline V gene, CDR1 is MNHEY and CDR2 is SVGEGT. Trimming took off 2 bases at V and 3 bases at J, with 11 bases between the two ends. CDR3 sequence: CASSYTVQVNQPQHF. The CDR3, as DNA: TGTGCCAGCAGTTACACCGTACAAGTCAATCAGCCCCAGCATTTT.

The V call is TRBV5-1, the J call TRBJ2-2, with a weak D call TRBD1 (6 bases). Germline loops: CDR1 SGHRS, CDR2 YFSETQ. The CDR3 length is 15 residues. Trimming took off 2 bases at V and 7 bases at J, with 15 bases between the two ends. CDR3 amino acids: CASSFRPGEVGELFF. In DNA, the CDR3 is TGCGCCAGCAGCTTTCGTCCAGGGGAAGTCGGGGAGCTGTTTTTT.

The chain joins TRBV7-9 to TRBJ1-1; D remains ambiguous. The CDR3 loop spans 15 amino acids. V lost 5 bases, J lost 5 bases, and 18 bases lay in between. CDR1 and CDR2 from the germline V gene are SEHNR and FQNEAQ (reference sequence). The CDR3: CASSPSPASGTEAFF. CDR3 DNA: TGTGCCAGCAGCCCTTCGCCCGCAAGCGGGACTGAAGCTTTCTTT.

The chain uses TRBV27 and TRBJ2-2; possible D gene TRBD2, 5 bases. With 5 bases removed from V and 4 bases from J, the gap between germline ends came to 8 bases. Germline V gene data show CDR1 as MNHEY and CDR2 as SMNVEV (reference sequence). This CDR3 is 13 amino acids long. This CDR3 is CASSLGLTGELFF. The CDR3 DNA sequence: TGTGCCAGCAGTCTAGGACTCACCGGGGAGCTGTTTTTT.

In its sample, this clone was seen once. The J gene is TRBJ1-4, the V gene TRBV11-2; maybe TRBD1 (6 bases). Germline V lookup: CDR1 SGHAT, CDR2 FQNNGV. CDR3 length: 17 residues. V was trimmed by 1 base and J by 8 bases, leaving 20 bases between them. The CDR3 loop is CASSLGPQQGGSEKLFF. CDR3 nucleotides: TGTGCCAGCAGCTTAGGCCCTCAACAGGGTGGAAGCGAAAAACTGTTTTTT.

The CDR3 DNA reads TGTGCCACCAGCAGACGACAGGGGCGCACAGATACGCAGTATTTT. Protein: CATSRRQGRTDTQYF. This chain uses TRBV15 with TRBJ2-3, with 8 bases identical to TRBD1. This CDR3 is 15 amino acids long. Trimming took 2 bases from V and 1 from J; bases not matched to a gene: 2. The germline CDR1 and CDR2 sequences are LNHNV and YYDKDF (reference sequence).

The rearrangement uses TRBV6-2 or TRBV6-3 and TRBJ2-7, with a weak D call TRBD2 (6 bases). V gave up 0 bases and J gave up 1 base, with 16 bases separating them. In germline, CDR1 is MNHEY, CDR2 SVGEGT. This CDR3 is 17 amino acids long. The CDR3 region is CASSYSLGGARSYEQYF. The CDR3 coding sequence is TGTGCCAGCAGTTACTCCCTCGGCGGGGCGAGGTCCTACGAGCAGTACTTC.

The rearrangement links TRBV19 to TRBJ2-7; no clear D. Between the trimmed V and J ends, which lost 7 bases and 2 bases, there was a span of 15 bases. CDR3 size: 14 residues. Germline V gene data show CDR1 as LNHDA and CDR2 as SQIVND (reference sequence). As DNA, the CDR3 is TGTGCCAGTACCCCCGATGGCAGAACCTACGAGCAGTACTTC. This translates into CASTPDGRTYEQYF. The variable domain in full, with the rest retrieved from reference TRBV19 and TRBJ2-7, is DGGITQSPKYLFRKEGQNVTLSCEQNLNHDAMYWYRQDPGQGLRLIYYSQIVNDFQKGDIAEGYSVSREKKESFPLTVTSAQKNPTAFYLCASTPDGRTYEQYFGPGTRLTVT.

The gene calls are TRBV11-2 and TRBJ1-4; a possible D gene is TRBD1 (5 bases). Deletions cut 2 bases from V and 8 bases from J, with 15 bases between. This CDR3 has 15 residues. The germline gives CDR1 SGHAT, CDR2 FQNNGV. The CDR3 DNA sequence: TGTGCCAGCAGCTTATCCCCAGGGTTTCGAGAAAAACTGTTTTTT. Protein: CASSLSPGFREKLFF.

V and J are TRBV28 and TRBJ1-5; D is undetermined. The CDR3 loop spans 13 amino acids. V was shortened by 6 bases and J by 4 bases, with 10 bases between the two germline ends. Germline assignment: CDR1 MDHEN and CDR2 SYDVKM. CDR3 sequence reads: CASRTRRNQPQHF. The DNA of the CDR3 is TGTGCCAGCAGGACCCGGAGGAATCAGCCCCAGCATTTT.

This chain connects TRBV24-1 to TRBJ2-2; 11 bases match TRBD2. Germline assignment: CDR1 KGHDR and CDR2 SFDVKD. V dropped 4 bases and J dropped 2; count of bases not matched to a gene: 5. This CDR3 is 17 amino acids long. The CDR3 region is CATSDPTSGVNTGELFF. In DNA form, the CDR3 reads TGTGCCACCAGTGACCCGACTAGCGGGGTCAACACCGGGGAGCTGTTTTTT.

The chain uses TRBV5-4 and TRBJ2-1, with 10 bases aligning to TRBD2. The V and J ends lost 1 base and 10 bases, in that order; junction bases with no gene match: 14. The length of the CDR3 is 17 residues. Germline-derived CDR1 and CDR2 are SGHNT and YYREEE (reference sequence). CDR3 DNA: TGTGCCAGCAGCTTGTTAAGGGTAGCGGGGGGTCTGACGGAGCAGTTCTTC. Translating gives CASSLLRVAGGLTEQFF.

In the case of this clone: Other DNA sequences in the sample encode the same CDR3. V and J are TRBV29-1 and TRBJ1-5; D remains ambiguous. This CDR3 has 13 amino acids. Trimming pared 2 bases from V and 6 bases from J, leaving 11 bases between. CDR1 SQVTM and CDR2 ANQGSEA come from the germline V gene. The CDR3 region has the DNA TGCAGCGTTGAAACCGGAGTAGGTCAGCCCCAGCATTTT. Its protein product is CSVETGVGQPQHF.

As for this clone: Mismatch with germline at one junction end may stem from a read error. V usage is TRBV10-1 and J usage is TRBJ2-2; the match to TRBD1 covers 7 bases. CDR1 WNHNN and CDR2 SYGVQD come from the germline V gene (reference sequence). This CDR3 is built from 15 residues. The CDR3 sequence is CASRESQGTTGELFF. CDR3 bases: TGCGCCAGCAGGGAGTCACAGGGGACCACCGGGGAGCTGTTTTTT.

This clone appeared once. The chain is built from TRBV10-1 and TRBJ1-6, with 7 bases matching TRBD1. CDR1 is WNHNN and CDR2 is SYGVQD in the germline V gene (reference sequence). CDR3 length: 13 amino acids. Trimming removed 6 bases from V and 10 bases from J; junction bases left unmatched: 6. CDR3 DNA: TGCGCCAGCAGCCCGACAGGGTTCTCACCCCTCCACTTT. Its translation: CASSPTGFSPLHF.

The rearrangement joins TRBV4-1 to TRBJ2-2; TRBD2 matches 7 bases. J lost 2 bases, V lost 7 bases, and 7 bases had no gene match. Germline CDR1 MGHRA, CDR2 YSYEKL. The CDR3 is 15 amino acids. CDR3 in amino acids: CASTPSGVNTGELFF. Here the CDR3 DNA reads TGCGCCAGCACTCCCAGCGGGGTAAACACCGGGGAGCTGTTTTTT.

The V call is TRBV29-1, the J call TRBJ1-2; no clear D. This CDR3 is built from 12 residues. V dropped 5 bases and J dropped 3 bases, with 10 bases sitting between them. Germline CDR1 and CDR2: SQVTM and ANQGSEA. The CDR3 here is CSVPGRYYGYTF. The CDR3 DNA reads TGCAGCGTTCCCGGCAGGTACTATGGCTACACCTTC.

The V and J genes are TRBV6-5 and TRBJ1-3, with D possibly being TRBD1 (6 bases). There are 14 residues in the CDR3. Germline CDR1 is MNHEY and CDR2 is SVGAGI. The V and J ends lost 6 bases and 3 bases respectively, with 12 bases between them. CDR3 sequence reads: CASRPSGVGNTIYF. In DNA form, the CDR3 reads TGTGCCAGCAGGCCTTCAGGGGTTGGAAACACCATATATTTT.